The clone carrying this T cell receptor (beta chain) was counted ten times or more. Its specificity is unknown. What was amplified from RNA transcripts were TCR beta CDR3 regions. The HTBI primer set was used in a first-round RT-PCR of the TCR CDR3. Via MiXCR, TCRdb re-called the multiplex PCR reads, giving one row per CDR3 protein. The table has fewer than 900,000 distinct CDR3 sequences, 16% seen once. The definition of stable Graves' hyperthyroidism was no ophthalmopathy progression within 18 months. Source material for PBMCs was 10 ml fresh peripheral blood. These data belong to a study of T cells in Graves' hyperthyroidism and ophthalmopathy. Overall study results and limits: Ophthalmopathy, as predicted by the model, came a median approximately 6.5 months after the prediction. In blood, most of the thyroid clonotypes expanded above 0.001 were also present.

The V end was cut by 2 bases, the J end by 8 bases, with 16 bases between. The length of the CDR3 is 16 residues. Germline V CDR1 and CDR2: SNHLY, FYNNEI. The receptor was derived from a man aged 18 to 30 with Graves' hyperthyroidism. The chain has TRBV2 and TRBJ1-6; a weak D match, TRBD1 (6 bases). The sequenced material came from blood. The CDR3 region is CASSEFPRGRHSPLHF. In DNA, the CDR3 is TGTGCCAGCAGTGAATTCCCCAGGGGACGGCATTCACCCCTCCACTTT.